These 29 T cell receptor beta chains share one sample of origin, sequenced in a study of blood T cell repertoires in COVID-19 (dated by TCRdb to 2018 to 2020). The library came from the immunoSEQ multiplex PCR assay. The clones in this table, taken by TCRdb from immuneACCESS, are in-frame only. Not every clone is retained; where verified, under half of the shortfall comes from an unresolved V gene, and the cause of the rest is unknown. Here the sample has 90,000 to 150,000 clones; roughly 85% occur a single time. In total, the top ten clones hold about a tenth of the sample. The sample was peripheral blood. Receptor source: an elderly man with acute or convalescent COVID-19.

The J gene is TRBJ1-3, the V gene TRBV6-5; D is perhaps TRBD1 (5 bases). Deletions cut 7 bases from V and 0 bases from J, with 13 bases between. The CDR3 covers 15 residues. CDR1 and CDR2 from the germline V gene are MNHEY and SVGAGI. The CDR3 protein is CASTSWGGSGNTIYF. CDR3 DNA sequence: TGTGCCAGCACGTCTTGGGGGGGCTCTGGAAACACCATATATTTT.

The table lists this clone with a count of one. The genes are TRBV6-1 and TRBJ1-2, with D perhaps TRBD1 (5 bases). CDR3 length equals 14 residues. CDR1 is MNHNS, CDR2 SASEGT, per germline. V lost 3 bases, J lost 9 bases, and 17 bases lay in between. Here the CDR3 DNA reads TGTGCCAGCAGTGATCTAGGCAGGGCTGGCCGCTACACCTTC. This codes for CASSDLGRAGRYTF.

V usage is TRBV5-4 and J usage is TRBJ2-1, with TRBD2 matching over 8 bases. V shed 3 bases and J 4 bases; nucleotides not matched to a gene: 12. The CDR3 covers 17 residues. Germline V gene lookup returns CDR1 SGHNT and CDR2 YYREEE (reference sequence). CDR3 sequence: CASSSSGRATDYNEQFF. DNA for the CDR3: TGTGCCAGCAGCTCCAGCGGGAGAGCTACCGATTACAATGAGCAGTTCTTC.

This chain connects TRBV7-9 to TRBJ2-5, with D possibly TRBD1 on 6 matching bases. This CDR3 has 16 residues. The germline V and J ends were trimmed by 2 bases and 4 bases, with 17 bases remaining between them. Per the germline V gene, CDR1 is SEHNR and CDR2 is FQNEAQ (reference sequence). The CDR3 spells CASSLRPPGRGETQYF. In DNA form, the CDR3 reads TGTGCCAGCAGCTTACGTCCCCCTGGCAGGGGAGAGACCCAGTACTTC.

This clone was detected only once. The gene calls are TRBV10-3 and TRBJ1-2; 8 bases align to TRBD1. Germline V lookup: CDR1 ENHRY, CDR2 SYGVKD. With V trimmed by 7 bases and J by 4 bases, 8 bases remained unmatched. CDR3 length: 14 residues. This chain's CDR3 is CAITADRGPYGYTF. The CDR3 DNA follows: TGTGCCATCACCGCCGACAGGGGCCCCTATGGCTACACCTTC.

There are a few counts of this clone. The chain joins TRBV19 to TRBJ1-6; TRBD1 might be the D (6 bases). Germline-derived CDR1 and CDR2 are LNHDA and SQIVND (reference sequence). Deletions cut 0 bases from V and 7 bases from J, with 22 bases between. This CDR3 is built from 19 residues. For the CDR3, the DNA is TGTGCCAGTAGTATAGATCTCCAAGGGGGGGGGATTAGCAATTCACCCCTCCACTTT. It encodes CASSIDLQGGGISNSPLHF.

J is TRBJ1-1 and V is TRBV28; D uncertain. In germline, CDR1 is MDHEN, CDR2 SYDVKM. The CDR3 runs 12 residues. Trimming pared 5 bases from V and 11 bases from J, leaving 15 bases between. This CDR3 reads CASSPPDFQAFF. CDR3 DNA sequence: TGTGCCAGCAGTCCCCCGGACTTTCAGGCTTTCTTT.

The J gene is TRBJ2-2, the V gene TRBV19; D may be TRBD2 (6 bases). Deletions cut 6 bases from V and 5 bases from J, with 16 bases between. Germline loops: CDR1 LNHDA, CDR2 SQIVND (reference sequence). CDR3 length: 15 residues. In nucleotides, the CDR3 is TGTGCCAGTAGCCCCCAGGGACTGCAGACCGGGGAGCTGTTTTTT. This gives the protein CASSPQGLQTGELFF.

The J gene is TRBJ1-2, the V gene TRBV14; 9 bases match TRBD1. Germline V lookup: CDR1 SGHDN, CDR2 FVKESK. The CDR3 runs to 15 residues. Trimming removed 0 bases from V and 8 bases from J; junction bases left unmatched: 7. CDR3: CASSQDGGTGRGYTF. DNA for the CDR3: TGTGCCAGCAGCCAAGACGGGGGGACAGGGAGAGGCTACACCTTC.

The chain joins TRBV18 to TRBJ2-1; 9 nucleotides agree with TRBD1. V gave up 5 bases and J gave up 3 bases; unmatched junction bases: 14. The CDR3 loop spans 18 amino acids. CDR1 and CDR2 from the germline V gene are KGHSH and LQKENI. The CDR3 loop reads CASSSGQGGIGGYNEQFF. The CDR3 bases are TGTGCCAGCTCATCGGGACAGGGCGGGATCGGGGGCTACAATGAGCAGTTCTTC.

This chain joins TRBV6-6 and TRBJ2-3; possible D gene TRBD2, 5 bases. The V gene's germline CDR1 is MNHNY and CDR2 SVGAGI (reference sequence). Trimming took 6 bases from V and 4 from J, leaving 11 bases between them. This CDR3 is built from 13 residues. The CDR3 reads CASSPRGPDTQYF. The CDR3 DNA reads as TGTGCCAGCAGCCCCAGAGGGCCAGATACGCAGTATTTT.

The rearrangement joins TRBV5-4 to TRBJ2-2; 8 positions agree with TRBD1. The ends lost 0 bases at V and 7 bases at J; junction bases unmatched: 8. The CDR3 totals 16 residues. CDR1 SGHNT and CDR2 YYREEE come from the germline V gene (reference sequence). The CDR3 region is CASSLGQGNVVGELFF. DNA for the CDR3: TGTGCCAGCAGCTTGGGACAGGGGAATGTGGTCGGGGAGCTGTTTTTT.

The gene calls are TRBV4-3 and TRBJ2-3; the D gene is possibly TRBD1 (5 bases). CDR3 length equals 15 residues. The V end was cut by 1 base, the J end by 3 bases, with 11 bases between. Per germline, CDR1 LGHNA and CDR2 YSLEER. The DNA of the CDR3 is TGCGCCAGCAGCCAAGCTGACAGACGGACAGATACGCAGTATTTT. Amino acid sequence: CASSQADRRTDTQYF.

This clone was found once. The chain employs TRBV10-3 and TRBJ2-1; D may be TRBD2 (5 bases). Trimming took 7 bases from V and 6 from J, leaving 19 bases between them. The germline CDR1 and CDR2 sequences are ENHRY and SYGVKD. The CDR3 is 15 residues long. Here the CDR3 reads CAIIRGPSTLNEQFF. The CDR3 coding sequence is TGTGCCATCATTCGCGGGCCGTCAACCCTCAATGAGCAGTTCTTC.

The chain employs TRBV5-1 and TRBJ1-2; D is unresolved. The V end lost 1 base, the J end lost 6 bases, and 10 bases lay between the germline ends. From germline, CDR1 is SGHRS and CDR2 YFSETQ. The CDR3 is 13 amino acids. CDR3 nucleotides: TGCGCCAGCAGCTTGTGGGGAGAGAATGGCTACACCTTC. Translating gives CASSLWGENGYTF.

V usage is TRBV11-2 and J usage is TRBJ2-7; 7 bases match TRBD1. In germline, CDR1 is SGHAT, CDR2 FQNNGV. With V trimmed by 5 bases and J by 0 bases, 7 bases remained unmatched. The CDR3 sequence is 15 residues long. This CDR3 is CASSLGQVPSYEQYF. CDR3 bases: TGTGCCAGCAGCCTAGGACAGGTTCCCTCCTACGAGCAGTACTTC.

The rearrangement joins TRBV27 to TRBJ1-5; TRBD1 aligns across 8 bases. The CDR3 runs to 15 residues. V was pared by 0 bases and J by 5 bases, with 3 bases of the junction left unmatched. Germline CDR1 and CDR2: MNHEY and SMNVEV (reference sequence). The DNA of the CDR3 is TGTGCCAGCAGTTTATCGATGACAGGGGATCAGCCCCAGCATTTT. It is translated as CASSLSMTGDQPQHF.

The V and J genes are TRBV6-2 or TRBV6-3 and TRBJ2-7; D perhaps matches TRBD2 (5 bases). The CDR3 spans 16 residues. V lost 0 bases and J 1 base, leaving 13 bases between the germline ends. Germline loops: CDR1 MNHEY, CDR2 SVGEGT. The CDR3 DNA reads as TGTGCCAGCAGTTACTCCGCGCGGGCTGTTTCCTACGAGCAGTACTTC. As protein: CASSYSARAVSYEQYF.

The rearrangement joins TRBV19 to TRBJ2-2, with 8 bases lining up with TRBD1. Germline V gene sequence: CDR1 LNHDA, CDR2 SQIVND (reference sequence). The V segment lost 7 bases and the J segment 3 bases; nucleotides outside the gene matches: 4. This CDR3 is built from 14 residues. This chain's CDR3 is CASKETGDTGELFF. CDR3 nucleotide sequence: TGTGCCAGTAAAGAGACAGGGGACACCGGGGAGCTGTTTTTT.

This sequence joins TRBV5-1 and TRBJ2-5; 12 bases line up with TRBD1. The CDR3 has 16 amino acids. Germline trimming cut 4 bases from V and 5 bases from J; bases unmatched to any gene: 9. CDR1 is SGHRS, CDR2 YFSETQ, per germline. The CDR3, as DNA: TGCGCCAGCAGCGTGGCGGGACAGGGGGCATTGGAGACCCAGTACTTC. Protein product: CASSVAGQGALETQYF.

V and J are TRBV6-5 and TRBJ2-1; 10 positions match TRBD1. CDR1 and CDR2 from the germline V gene are MNHEY and SVGAGI. V lost 6 bases, J lost 15 bases, and 8 bases stayed unmatched. The CDR3 consists of 12 residues. The CDR3 protein is CASRTGTGVGFF. CDR3 sequence (DNA): TGTGCCAGCAGAACCGGGACAGGGGTTGGGTTCTTC.

The chain recombines TRBV28 with TRBJ1-3; D might be TRBD1 (5 bases). This CDR3 has 13 residues. Germline V gene lookup returns CDR1 MDHEN and CDR2 SYDVKM. V lost 6 bases and J lost 5, with 11 bases in between. In DNA, the CDR3 is TGTGCCAGCAGCGGCCCAGGGAGAAACACCATATATTTT. Its protein product is CASSGPGRNTIYF.

There are a few counts of this clone. The chain links TRBV7-3 to TRBJ1-2; D not resolved. CDR1 is SGHTA, CDR2 FQGTGA, per germline. The length of the CDR3 is 13 residues. V dropped 1 base and J dropped 7 bases, with 10 bases sitting between them. The CDR3 protein is CASSLMPGSGYTF. CDR3 bases: TGTGCCAGCAGCTTAATGCCCGGGAGTGGCTACACCTTC.

The chain uses TRBV3-1 (or the pseudogene TRBV3-2) and TRBJ1-1; 12 positions match TRBD1. This CDR3 has 15 residues. V lost 7 bases, J lost 10 bases, and 13 bases stayed unmatched. CDR1 and CDR2 from the germline V gene are LGHDT and YNNKEL (reference sequence). This CDR3 is CASTPIGTGGWGAFF. CDR3 sequence (DNA): TGTGCCAGCACCCCTATTGGGACAGGGGGCTGGGGAGCTTTCTTT.

The chain carries TRBV4-3 and TRBJ1-2, with 10 bases lining up with TRBD1. This CDR3 spans 14 amino acids. Per germline, CDR1 LGHNA and CDR2 YSLEER. V shed 4 bases, J shed 8 bases, and the junction held 7 bases outside the gene matches. CDR3 sequence: CASSRGQGEVGYTF. In nucleotides, the CDR3 is TGCGCCAGCAGCCGCGGACAGGGGGAAGTGGGCTACACCTTC.

The CDR3: CASREQLNTEAFF. The DNA of the CDR3 is TGTGCCAGCAGGGAGCAGCTGAACACTGAAGCTTTCTTT. The V gene is TRBV12-3 or TRBV12-4, the J gene TRBJ1-1, with D unresolved. V was shortened by 6 bases and J by 0 bases, with 8 bases between the two germline ends. The CDR3 has 13 residues.

The chain carries TRBV7-3 and TRBJ2-3; D is perhaps TRBD2 (6 bases). CDR1 is SGHTA, CDR2 FQGTGA, per germline. There are 16 residues in the CDR3. V lost 6 bases and J lost 1, with 17 bases in between. The CDR3 reads CASSPKPGLGTDTQYF. The CDR3 DNA follows: TGTGCCAGCAGTCCGAAGCCGGGACTTGGCACAGATACGCAGTATTTT.

The sample holds a few counts of this clone. V usage is TRBV11-2 and J usage is TRBJ2-5; D remains unclear. Looked up from germline, CDR1 is SGHAT and CDR2 is FQNNGV. V dropped 5 bases and J dropped 2 bases, with 18 bases sitting between them. The CDR3 length is 16 residues. The CDR3 DNA follows: TGTGCCAGCAGCCGTGTAGAAAGTGATGAACAAGAGACCCAGTACTTC. Encoded protein: CASSRVESDEQETQYF. Supplemented by reference TRBV11-2 and TRBJ2-5, the full variable domain reads EAGVAQSPRYKIIEKRQSVAFWCNPISGHATLYWYQQILGQGPKLLIQFQNNGVVDDSQLPKDRFSAERLKGVDSTLKIQPAKLEDSAVYLCASSRVESDEQETQYFGPGTRLLVL.

The V gene is TRBV29-1, the J gene TRBJ1-5, with D perhaps TRBD1 (6 bases). The length of the CDR3 is 11 residues. Germline V gene lookup returns CDR1 SQVTM and CDR2 ANQGSEA. The germline V and J ends were trimmed by 7 bases and 12 bases, with 16 bases remaining between them. CDR3 amino acids: CSGLYRDYQHF. As DNA, the CDR3 is TGCAGCGGGTTATACAGGGACTACCAGCATTTT.